Below, one TCR beta chain is given with its context. The sample belongs to a study of T cell changes during pregnancy in multiple sclerosis. Assay used: immunoSEQ multiplex PCR; TCRdb lists only in-frame clones, some missing. The sample includes over 90,000 clones, about nine tenths seen only once; the top ten take 0.7% to 0.9%. Germline V gene lookup returns CDR1 SGHTA and CDR2 FQGNSA. The CDR3 spans 13 residues. V lost 3 bases to trimming and J lost 1 base, with 6 bases between them. Material: peripheral blood, obtained in the second trimester of pregnancy. The chain has TRBV7-2 and TRBJ1-1; D not certain. The origin of this receptor is a female donor in good health, enrolled as a control in a pregnancy study. CDR3 sequence: CASSLAENTEAFF. The CDR3, as DNA: TGTGCCAGCAGCTTGGCGGAGAACACTGAAGCTTTCTTT.